Below, 6 T cell receptor beta chains from the same sample are listed, as sequenced in a study of blood T cell repertoires in COVID-19. The assay was immunoSEQ multiplex PCR, and TCRdb's table has in-frame clones only and misses some. Here the sample spans fewer than 250,000 clones, 70% to 90% being singletons. Sequencing was performed on peripheral blood. The receptor set was obtained from a woman aged 60-70 years with active or convalescent COVID-19.

The J gene is TRBJ1-1, the V gene TRBV6-5; D might be TRBD1 (5 bases). Germline V gene lookup returns CDR1 MNHEY and CDR2 SVGAGI. The CDR3 is made up of 13 amino acids. Trimming left V 6 bases short and J 4 bases short, with 12 bases between. CDR3 in DNA: TGTGCCAGCAGCCCCGGGAGGGGCACTGAAGCTTTCTTT. Its translation is CASSPGRGTEAFF.

In regard to this clone: The sample holds other DNA sequences that translate to the same CDR3. This chain links TRBV19 with TRBJ1-2; 8 bases match TRBD1. Germline CDR1 reads LNHDA; CDR2 reads SQIVND (reference sequence). This CDR3 region has 14 residues. The junction had 6 bases not matched to a gene; V was cut back by 5 bases and J by 4 bases. The CDR3 region is CASSPLDRGYGYTF. DNA of the CDR3: TGTGCCAGTAGTCCTCTCGACAGGGGCTATGGCTACACCTTC.

The chain combines TRBV10-3 with TRBJ2-3; TRBD2 aligns across 15 bases. Per the germline V gene, CDR1 is ENHRY and CDR2 is SYGVKD. This CDR3 comprises 17 residues. V shed 5 bases, J shed 3 bases, and the junction held 6 bases outside the gene matches. The CDR3 coding sequence is TGTGCCATCAGTTGGACTAGCGGGGGGGCGGGAACAGATACGCAGTATTTT. Its translation is CAISWTSGGAGTDTQYF.

The J gene is TRBJ2-3, the V gene TRBV29-1, with 7 bases aligning to TRBD1. V lost 2 bases and J lost 2; bases outside the gene matches: 4. Germline V gene data show CDR1 as SQVTM and CDR2 as ANQGSEA. CDR3 length equals 14 residues. The CDR3 DNA reads TGCAGCGTTGAAAGGGGGCTCGACACAGATACGCAGTATTTT. This encodes CSVERGLDTDTQYF.

The chain combines TRBV5-4 with TRBJ1-1; 7 bases align to TRBD1. Trimming took 2 bases from V and 4 from J; bases not matched to a gene: 5. The CDR3 has 14 amino acids. The germline gives CDR1 SGHNT, CDR2 YYREEE (reference sequence). CDR3 DNA: TGTGCCAGCAGCTTTAGACAGGGTAGCACTGAAGCTTTCTTT. It encodes CASSFRQGSTEAFF.

This clone was seen only a few times. This chain's CDR3 is CASTNGGEETQYF. The DNA for the CDR3 is TGTGCCAGCACAAACGGGGGGGAAGAGACCCAGTACTTC. The J gene is TRBJ2-5, the V gene TRBV5-4; 8 nucleotides align to TRBD2. Trimming removed 6 bases from V and 3 bases from J; junction bases left unmatched: 4. Per the germline V gene, CDR1 is SGHNT and CDR2 is YYREEE (reference sequence). The CDR3 consists of 13 residues.